A single sample gave rise to the 9 T cell receptor beta chains below, sequenced in a study of shared clonotypes between healthy human individuals. TCRdb's copy holds only in-frame clones and misses some; the assay was immunoSEQ multiplex PCR. The profile covers just over 2,000,000 clones, with about 95% appearing a single time and approximately 0.13% taken by the ten largest. The sequenced sample was naive CD4+ T cells sorted from blood. The sample's subset: CD45RA+ positively selected. The origin of the receptors is a man younger than 30 in good health.

The sample holds one count of this clone. This chain links TRBV18 with TRBJ1-1; 9 positions agree with TRBD1. This CDR3 has 15 amino acids. The trim removed 8 bases at V and 4 bases at J, leaving 11 bases unmatched. Germline values: CDR1 KGHSH, CDR2 LQKENI. CDR3: CASTGTGKVSTEAFF. As DNA, the CDR3 is TGTGCCAGCACAGGGACAGGGAAAGTCTCCACTGAAGCTTTCTTT. The full variable domain, completed using reference TRBV18 and TRBJ1-1, is NAGVMQNPRHLVRRRGQEARLRCSPMKGHSHVYWYRQLPEEGLKFMVYLQKENIIDESGMPKERFSAEFPKEGPSILRIQQVVRGDSAAYFCASTGTGKVSTEAFFGQGTRLTVV.

The chain carries TRBV6-5 and TRBJ1-1, with D possibly matching TRBD1 (5 bases). Germline CDR1 reads MNHEY; CDR2 reads SVGAGI. The CDR3 sequence is 14 residues long. The germline V and J ends were trimmed by 2 bases and 7 bases, with 14 bases remaining between them. The CDR3 DNA is TGTGCCAGCAGTTACCCGAGGGGCAGAGTTGAAGCTTTCTTT. This encodes CASSYPRGRVEAFF.

The rearrangement joins TRBV7-2 to TRBJ2-3; possibly TRBD1 or TRBD2 for D (6 bases each). The CDR3 is 16 amino acids. The V gene's germline CDR1 is SGHTA and CDR2 FQGNSA. Trimming removed 4 bases at V and 0 bases at J, with 14 bases between. The CDR3 protein is CASSSQGTSSTDTQYF. The CDR3 nucleotides read TGTGCCAGCAGCTCCCAGGGGACTTCTAGCACAGATACGCAGTATTTT.

Points on this clone: Other DNA sequences within the sample encode an identical CDR3. The chain has TRBV6-1 and TRBJ2-5; D may match TRBD1 or TRBD2 (6 bases each). Looked up from germline, CDR1 is MNHNS and CDR2 is SASEGT. V was cut by 3 bases and J by 1 base, with 9 bases left in between. This CDR3 has 14 amino acids. The CDR3 protein is CASSEGGSQETQYF. In nucleotides, the CDR3 is TGTGCCAGCAGTGAGGGGGGCAGCCAAGAGACCCAGTACTTC.

This clone was observed once. Other nucleotide sequences in the sample specify the same CDR3. The J gene is TRBJ2-3, the V gene TRBV11-3; unclear D gene. V gave up 4 bases and J gave up 3 bases, with 5 bases separating them. The CDR3 consists of 12 residues. Germline V gene sequence: CDR1 SGHNT, CDR2 YENEEA. The CDR3 sequence is CASSSQTDTQYF. CDR3 nucleotide sequence: TGTGCCAGCAGCTCTCAGACAGATACGCAGTATTTT.

The V gene is TRBV9, the J gene TRBJ2-5; 12 nucleotides line up with TRBD2. Trimming took 3 bases from V and 3 from J; bases not matched to a gene: 3. This CDR3 is built from 15 residues. Germline CDR1 and CDR2: SGDLS and YYNGEE. CDR3 region: CASSELAGGKETQYF. As DNA, the CDR3 is TGTGCCAGCAGCGAACTAGCGGGGGGCAAAGAGACCCAGTACTTC.

This rearrangement joins TRBV30 to TRBJ2-7; unclear D gene. In germline, CDR1 is GTSNPN, CDR2 SVGIG (reference sequence). The CDR3 is 16 amino acids. V lost 0 bases, J lost 0 bases, and 15 bases lay in between. As DNA, the CDR3 is TGTGCCTGGAGTGTACCCCCCCCACTTCGCTCCTACGAGCAGTACTTC. Its protein is CAWSVPPPLRSYEQYF.

This chain joins TRBV10-3 and TRBJ2-6, with 12 bases aligning to TRBD1. Unmatched junction bases numbered 8, after V lost 6 bases and J lost 2 bases. CDR1 and CDR2 from the germline V gene are ENHRY and SYGVKD. The CDR3 runs to 18 residues. This CDR3 reads CAIRGQGAPLTGANVLTF. The CDR3 nucleotides are TGTGCCATCAGGGGACAGGGGGCGCCCTTAACTGGGGCCAACGTCCTGACTTTC.

The CDR3 DNA reads TGTGCCAGCAGCTTGGGGGGGCCTGAAGCTTTCTTT. Translating gives CASSLGGPEAFF. The chain combines TRBV5-8 with TRBJ1-1, with D perhaps TRBD1 (6 bases). The CDR3 covers 12 residues. V lost 0 bases, J lost 6 bases, and 6 bases lay in between. Germline V lookup: CDR1 SGHTS, CDR2 YDEGEE.